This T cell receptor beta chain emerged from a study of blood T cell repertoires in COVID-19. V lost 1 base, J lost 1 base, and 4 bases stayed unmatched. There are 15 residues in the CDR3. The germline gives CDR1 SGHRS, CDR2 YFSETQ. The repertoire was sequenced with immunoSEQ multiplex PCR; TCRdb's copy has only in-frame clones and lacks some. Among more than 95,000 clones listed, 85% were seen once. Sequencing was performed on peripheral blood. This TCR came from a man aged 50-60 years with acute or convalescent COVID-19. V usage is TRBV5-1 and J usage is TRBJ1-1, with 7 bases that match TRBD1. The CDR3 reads CASSLLDRRNTEAFF. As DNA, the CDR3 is TGCGCCAGCAGCTTGCTGGACAGGAGGAACACTGAAGCTTTCTTT.